The sequence of this TCR beta chain was determined in a study of blood T cells in healthy people across ages. General study points: Those diversity estimates obtained from one million T cells were thought to be underestimates. Any changes in expanded clonotypes were possibly confounded, as donor CMV status remained unknown.

With a J-beta primer mix and a sample-barcoded 5' primer, a second PCR ran about 7 to 11 cycles. One entry per CDR3 protein results from TCRdb running MiXCR on the 5' RACE reads. The table has 850,000 to 1,300,000 distinct CDR3 sequences, under 55% seen once. On this clonotype: Its antigen remains unknown.

V lost 0 bases and J lost 0, with 5 bases in between. Germline V gene data show CDR1 as SGHRS and CDR2 as YFSETQ. The CDR3 is 14 residues long. This chain links TRBV5-1 with TRBJ2-3; D remains unclear. The sequence derives from a woman aged 55-69 years in good health. The sequencing sample was made of blood. CDR3 sequence: CASSLAYSTDTQYF. The CDR3 bases are TGCGCCAGCAGCTTGGCCTATAGCACAGATACGCAGTATTTT.